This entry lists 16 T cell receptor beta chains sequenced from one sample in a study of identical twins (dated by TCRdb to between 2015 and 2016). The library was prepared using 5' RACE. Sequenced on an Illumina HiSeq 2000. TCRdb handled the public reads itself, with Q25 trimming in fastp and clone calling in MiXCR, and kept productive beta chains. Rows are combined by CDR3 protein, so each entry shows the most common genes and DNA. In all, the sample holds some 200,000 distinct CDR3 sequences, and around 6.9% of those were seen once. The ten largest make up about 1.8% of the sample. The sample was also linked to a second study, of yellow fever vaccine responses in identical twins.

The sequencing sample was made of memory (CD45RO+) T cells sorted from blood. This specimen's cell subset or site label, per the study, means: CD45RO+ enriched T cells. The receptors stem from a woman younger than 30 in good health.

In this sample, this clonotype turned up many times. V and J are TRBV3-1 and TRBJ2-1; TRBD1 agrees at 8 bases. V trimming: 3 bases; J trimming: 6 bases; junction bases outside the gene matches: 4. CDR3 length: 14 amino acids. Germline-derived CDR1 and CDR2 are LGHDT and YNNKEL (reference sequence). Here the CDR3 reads CASSQIQGVNEQFF. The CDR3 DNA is TGTGCCAGCAGCCAGATACAGGGGGTCAATGAGCAGTTCTTC.

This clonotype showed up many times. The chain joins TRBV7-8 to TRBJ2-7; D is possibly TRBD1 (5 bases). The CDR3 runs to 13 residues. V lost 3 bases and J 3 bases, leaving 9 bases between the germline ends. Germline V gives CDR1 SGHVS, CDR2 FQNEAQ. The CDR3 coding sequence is TGTGCCAGCAGCTTCGACAGTCTCTACGAGCAGTACTTC. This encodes CASSFDSLYEQYF.

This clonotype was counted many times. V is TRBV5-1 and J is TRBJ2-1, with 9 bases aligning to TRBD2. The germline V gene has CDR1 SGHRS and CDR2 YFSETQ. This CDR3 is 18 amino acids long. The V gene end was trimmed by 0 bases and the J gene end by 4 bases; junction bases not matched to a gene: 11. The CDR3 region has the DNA TGCGCCAGCAGCTTGGGTCTAGCGGGATCCGGTTTGTACAATGAGCAGTTCTTC. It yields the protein CASSLGLAGSGLYNEQFF.

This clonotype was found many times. The CDR3 DNA follows: TGTGCCAGCAGTGAAGCGGGACGCAAGACCCAGTACTTC. The encoded protein is CASSEAGRKTQYF. The V gene is TRBV6-1, the J gene TRBJ2-5; possibly TRBD1 or TRBD2 for D (5 bases each). The CDR3 has 13 residues. In germline, CDR1 is MNHNS, CDR2 SASEGT. Trimming removed 0 bases from V and 6 bases from J, with 8 bases in between.

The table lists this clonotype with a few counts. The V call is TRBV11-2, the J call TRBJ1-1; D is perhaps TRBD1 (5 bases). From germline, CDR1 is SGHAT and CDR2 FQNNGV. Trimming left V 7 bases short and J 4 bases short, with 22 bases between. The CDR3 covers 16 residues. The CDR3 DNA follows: TGTGCCAGCAACCAAAGACAGATGTCTCAGCCCACTGAAGCTTTCTTT. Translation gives CASNQRQMSQPTEAFF.

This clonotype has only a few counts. The DNA of the CDR3 is TGTGCCAGCAGCCAAACTGCAGGGGGGGAGCAGTACTTC. This codes for CASSQTAGGEQYF. V and J are TRBV14 and TRBJ2-7, with D maybe TRBD1 (7 bases). Trimming removed 2 bases at V and 7 bases at J, with 12 bases between. There are 13 residues in the CDR3. Germline-derived CDR1 and CDR2 are SGHDN and FVKESK.

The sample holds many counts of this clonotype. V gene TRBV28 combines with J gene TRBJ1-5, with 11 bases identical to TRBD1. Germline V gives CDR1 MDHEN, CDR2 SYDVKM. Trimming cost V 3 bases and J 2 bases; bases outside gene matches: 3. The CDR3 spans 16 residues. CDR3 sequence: CASSFRTGGRNQPQHF. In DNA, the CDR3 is TGTGCCAGCAGTTTTCGGACAGGGGGCCGCAATCAGCCCCAGCATTTT.

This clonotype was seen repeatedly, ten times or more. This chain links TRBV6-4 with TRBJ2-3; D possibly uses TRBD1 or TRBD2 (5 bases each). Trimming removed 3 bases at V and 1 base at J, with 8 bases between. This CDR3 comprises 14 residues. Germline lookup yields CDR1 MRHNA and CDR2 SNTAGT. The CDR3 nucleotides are TGTGCCAGCAGTGATGGGACGGGCACAGATACGCAGTATTTT. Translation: CASSDGTGTDTQYF.

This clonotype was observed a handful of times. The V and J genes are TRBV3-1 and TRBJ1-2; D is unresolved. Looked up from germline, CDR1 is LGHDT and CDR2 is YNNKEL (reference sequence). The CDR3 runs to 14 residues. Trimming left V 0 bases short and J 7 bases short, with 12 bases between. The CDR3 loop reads CASSQDKGVGGYTF. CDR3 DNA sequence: TGTGCCAGCAGCCAAGATAAGGGTGTCGGTGGCTACACCTTC.

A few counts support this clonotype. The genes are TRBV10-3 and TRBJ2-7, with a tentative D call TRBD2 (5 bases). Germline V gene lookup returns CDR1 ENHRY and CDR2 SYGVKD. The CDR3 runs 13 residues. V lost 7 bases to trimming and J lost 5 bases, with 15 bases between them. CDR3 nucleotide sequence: TGTGCCATCAACAACGGAGGCTTCGACGAGCAGTACTTC. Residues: CAINNGGFDEQYF.

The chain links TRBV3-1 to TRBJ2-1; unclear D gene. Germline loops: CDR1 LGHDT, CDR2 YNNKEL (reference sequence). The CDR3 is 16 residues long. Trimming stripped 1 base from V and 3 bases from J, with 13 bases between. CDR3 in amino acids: CASSQVSGRLYNEQFF. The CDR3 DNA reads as TGTGCCAGCAGCCAAGTTTCCGGGCGCCTCTACAATGAGCAGTTCTTC.

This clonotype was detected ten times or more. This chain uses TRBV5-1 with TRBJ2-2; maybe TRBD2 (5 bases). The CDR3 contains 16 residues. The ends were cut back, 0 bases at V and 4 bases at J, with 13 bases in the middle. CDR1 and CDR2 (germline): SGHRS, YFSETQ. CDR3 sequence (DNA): TGCGCCAGCAGCTTGGGTGATAGCGCAATCACCGGGGAGCTGTTTTTT. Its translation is CASSLGDSAITGELFF.

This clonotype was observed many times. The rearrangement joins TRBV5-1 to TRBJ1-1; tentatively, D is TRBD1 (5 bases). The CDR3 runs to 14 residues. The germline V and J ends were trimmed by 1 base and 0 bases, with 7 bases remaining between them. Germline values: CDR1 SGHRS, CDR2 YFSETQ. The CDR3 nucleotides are TGCGCCAGCAGCTTGTGGGGGGTGAACACTGAAGCTTTCTTT. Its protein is CASSLWGVNTEAFF.

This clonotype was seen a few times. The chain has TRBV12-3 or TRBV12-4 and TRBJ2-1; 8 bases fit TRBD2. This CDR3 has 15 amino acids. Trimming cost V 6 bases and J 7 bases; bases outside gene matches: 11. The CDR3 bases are TGTGCCAGCAGGTTCAAAGCGGGAGCCTGGAATGAGCAGTTCTTC. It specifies CASRFKAGAWNEQFF.

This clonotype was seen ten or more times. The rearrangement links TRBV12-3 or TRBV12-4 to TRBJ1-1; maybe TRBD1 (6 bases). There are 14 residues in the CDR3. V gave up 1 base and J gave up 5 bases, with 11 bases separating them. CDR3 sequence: CASSLEGGWTEAFF. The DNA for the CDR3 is TGTGCCAGCAGTTTAGAGGGGGGGTGGACTGAAGCTTTCTTT.

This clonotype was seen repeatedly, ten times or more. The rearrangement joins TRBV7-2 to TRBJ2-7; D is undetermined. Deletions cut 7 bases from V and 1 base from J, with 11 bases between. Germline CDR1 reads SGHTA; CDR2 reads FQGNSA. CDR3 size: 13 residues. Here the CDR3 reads CASKAYKSYEQYF. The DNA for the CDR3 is TGTGCCAGCAAAGCTTACAAATCCTACGAGCAGTACTTC.